This TCR beta chain emerged from a study of post-analysis software for immune sequencing data. General study results and limits: Compared with controls, patients had more of five TRBV segments, including TRBV5-6, TRBV5-1 and TRBV20-1. Samples prepared in the same batch strongly co-clustered by F measure. In multiple sclerosis, normalized Chao1 diversity was significantly below that of controls.

The authors incorporated unique molecular identifiers into the TCR beta cDNA libraries. TCRdb used MiXCR to reprocess the PCR reads, holding one entry per CDR3 protein. The sample contains about 540,000 distinct CDR3 sequences, 30% to 40% of which appear only once. CDR1 is SGDLS, CDR2 YYNGEE, per germline. Deletions cut 1 base from V and 3 bases from J, with 9 bases between. CDR3 length: 14 residues. About this clonotype itself: Its antigen is unknown.

The chain is built from TRBV9 and TRBJ2-3, with D uncertain. This receptor was taken from a girl aged 2-17 years with multiple sclerosis. The source material was blood. In nucleotides, the CDR3 is TGTGCCAGCAGCGTAAGGGCAGTAACAGATACGCAGTATTTT. Translating gives CASSVRAVTDTQYF.